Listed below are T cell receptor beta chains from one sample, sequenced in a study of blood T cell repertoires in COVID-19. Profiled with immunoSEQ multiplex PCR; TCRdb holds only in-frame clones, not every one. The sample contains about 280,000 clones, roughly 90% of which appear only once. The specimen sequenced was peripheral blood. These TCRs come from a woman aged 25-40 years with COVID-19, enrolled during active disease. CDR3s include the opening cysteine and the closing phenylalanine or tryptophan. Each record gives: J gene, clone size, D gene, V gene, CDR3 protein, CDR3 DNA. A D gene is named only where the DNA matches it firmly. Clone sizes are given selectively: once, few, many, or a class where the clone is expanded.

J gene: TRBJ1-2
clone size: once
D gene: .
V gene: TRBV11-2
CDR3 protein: CASSLPRMDTGYTF
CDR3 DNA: TGTGCCAGCAGCTTACCTCGCATGGACACTGGCTACACCTTC

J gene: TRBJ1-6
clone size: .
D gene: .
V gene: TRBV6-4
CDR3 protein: CASRTIYSPLHF
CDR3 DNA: TGTGCCAGCAGGACTATATATTCACCCCTCCACTTT

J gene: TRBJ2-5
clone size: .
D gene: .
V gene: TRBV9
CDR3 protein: CASSVDRTQETQYF
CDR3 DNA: TGTGCCAGCAGCGTAGACAGGACCCAAGAGACCCAGTACTTC

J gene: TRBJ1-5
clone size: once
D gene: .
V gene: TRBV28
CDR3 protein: CASSSTGSNQPQHF
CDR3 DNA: TGTGCCAGCAGTTCAACAGGGAGCAATCAGCCCCAGCATTTT

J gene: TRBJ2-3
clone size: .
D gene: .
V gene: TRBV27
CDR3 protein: CASSTLLVSDTQYF
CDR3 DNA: TGTGCCAGCAGTACCCTCCTAGTTTCAGATACGCAGTATTTT

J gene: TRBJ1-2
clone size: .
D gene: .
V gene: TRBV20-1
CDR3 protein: CSAPTGNGYTF
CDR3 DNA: TGCAGTGCTCCGACAGGAAATGGCTACACCTTC

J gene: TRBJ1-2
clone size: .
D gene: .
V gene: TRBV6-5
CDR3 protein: CASSYSHREGGYTF
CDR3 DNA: TGTGCCAGCAGTTACTCCCATCGGGAGGGGGGCTACACCTTC

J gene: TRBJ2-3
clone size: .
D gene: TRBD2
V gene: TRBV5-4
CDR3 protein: CASSGSGRWGDTQYF
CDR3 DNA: TGTGCCAGCAGTGGTAGCGGGAGATGGGGGGATACGCAGTATTTT

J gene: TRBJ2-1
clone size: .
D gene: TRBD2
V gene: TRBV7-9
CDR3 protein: CASSPRGRVNEQFF
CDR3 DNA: TGTGCCAGCAGCCCCAGAGGGAGGGTGAATGAGCAGTTCTTC

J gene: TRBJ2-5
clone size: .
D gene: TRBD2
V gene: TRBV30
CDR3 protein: CAWSVASGGRETQYF
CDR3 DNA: TGTGCCTGGAGTGTCGCTAGCGGGGGTCGGGAGACCCAGTACTTC

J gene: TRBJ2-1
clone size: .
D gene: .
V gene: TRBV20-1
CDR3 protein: CSAPGLEQFF
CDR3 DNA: TGCAGTGCTCCGGGGTTAGAGCAGTTCTTC

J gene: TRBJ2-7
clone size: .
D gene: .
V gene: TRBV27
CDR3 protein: CASRLGPGAYEQYF
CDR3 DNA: TGTGCCAGCAGATTGGGGCCGGGGGCCTACGAGCAGTACTTC

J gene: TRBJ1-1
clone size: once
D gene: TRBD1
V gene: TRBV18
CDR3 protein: CASSPSGTGRDTEAFF
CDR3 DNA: TGTGCCAGCTCACCATCTGGGACAGGGCGAGACACTGAAGCTTTCTTT

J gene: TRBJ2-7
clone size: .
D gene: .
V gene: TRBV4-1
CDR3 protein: CASSQDLAGASYEQYF
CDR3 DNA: TGCGCCAGCAGCCAAGATCTCGCAGGGGCGTCCTACGAGCAGTACTTC

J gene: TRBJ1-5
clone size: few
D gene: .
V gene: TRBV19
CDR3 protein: CARNWTGNQPQHF
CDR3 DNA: TGTGCCAGAAACTGGACAGGCAATCAGCCCCAGCATTTT

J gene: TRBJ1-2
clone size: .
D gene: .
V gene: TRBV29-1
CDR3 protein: CSVEDQTGEDGYTF
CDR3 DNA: TGCAGCGTTGAAGACCAGACGGGGGAGGATGGCTACACCTTC

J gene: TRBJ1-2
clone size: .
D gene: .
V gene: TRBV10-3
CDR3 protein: CATQGTYGYTF
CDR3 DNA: TGTGCCACCCAGGGTACCTATGGCTACACCTTC

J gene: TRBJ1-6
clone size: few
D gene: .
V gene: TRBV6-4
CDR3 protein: CASSRGGNSPLHF
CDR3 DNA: TGTGCCAGCAGCCGGGGGGGGAATTCACCCCTCCACTTT

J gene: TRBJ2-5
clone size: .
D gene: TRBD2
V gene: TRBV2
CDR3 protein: CASSDPLSNGGGVETQYF
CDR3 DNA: TGTGCCAGCAGTGATCCCCTTTCAAATGGGGGGGGTGTTGAGACCCAGTACTTC

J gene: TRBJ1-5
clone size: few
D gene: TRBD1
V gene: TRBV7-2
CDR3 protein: CASSLRGRDQPQHF
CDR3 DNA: TGTGCCAGCAGCTTGAGGGGGCGTGATCAGCCCCAGCATTTT

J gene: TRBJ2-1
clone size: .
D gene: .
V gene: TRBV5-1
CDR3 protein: CASRSRGSEQFF
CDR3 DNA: TGCGCCAGCAGGTCTAGGGGTTCTGAGCAGTTCTTC